These 7 T cell receptor beta chains were all obtained from the same sample, sequenced in a study of glioma-infiltrating T cells. The iRepertoire nested amplicon-rescue multiplex PCR amplified TCR alpha and beta CDR3s from RNA. TCRdb itself ran the multiplex PCR reads through MiXCR, one entry per CDR3 protein. This table holds tens of thousands of distinct CDR3 sequences, 35% to 45% found once. Sequenced input: glioma tissue, nonneoplastic brain tissue, or PBMCs (not recorded which). The origin of the receptors is a human donor with low-grade glioma or glioblastoma, undergoing nonglioma brain surgery, or in good health (not recorded which).

This clonotype was seen ten or more times. Being one base from a much bigger clone, this may be a read error. The V and J genes are TRBV6-1 and TRBJ2-1; weak D call: TRBD1 (5 bases). The CDR3 runs 13 residues. The germline V gene has CDR1 MNHNS and CDR2 SASEGT. DNA of the CDR3: TGTGCCAGCAGCTTGACAGCGTACAATGGGCAGTTCTTC. Amino acid sequence: CASSLTAYNGQFF.

This clonotype occurred many times. This chain uses TRBV5-6 with TRBJ2-5, with D hard to call. CDR3 length equals 13 residues. Germline loops: CDR1 SGHDT, CDR2 YYEEEE. Between the trimmed V and J ends, which lost 1 base and 2 bases, there was a span of 6 bases. The CDR3 region has the DNA TGTGCCAGCAGCTTGCCAGGTCAAGAGACCCAGTACTTC. It codes for CASSLPGQETQYF.

This clonotype was counted many times. V gene TRBV6-2 or TRBV6-3 combines with J gene TRBJ2-1; no reliable D call. The CDR3 length is 14 residues. The germline CDR1 and CDR2 sequences are MNHEY and SVGEGT. V was pared by 4 bases and J by 4 bases, with 11 bases between. The chain's CDR3 is CASSSYFFYNEQFF. The DNA of the CDR3 is TGTGCCAGCAGTTCCTACTTCTTTTACAATGAGCAGTTCTTC.

The table lists this clonotype with many counts. The V gene is TRBV20-1, the J gene TRBJ2-7; D might be TRBD2 (5 bases). Trimming took off 0 bases at V and 0 bases at J, with 9 bases between the two ends. Germline CDR1 and CDR2: DFQATT and SNEGSKA (reference sequence). There are 14 residues in the CDR3. The CDR3 spells CSARDPSRSYEQYF. Written as DNA, the CDR3 is TGCAGTGCTAGAGATCCTAGCCGCTCCTACGAGCAGTACTTC.

The chain combines TRBV4-1 with TRBJ2-1; D ambiguous. CDR1 and CDR2 from the germline V gene are MGHRA and YSYEKL. The germline V and J ends were trimmed by 0 bases and 12 bases, with 15 bases remaining between them. CDR3 length: 14 residues. DNA for the CDR3: TGCGCCAGCAGCCAAGATGGAGTCTACACTGGGCAGTTCTTC. This sequence encodes CASSQDGVYTGQFF.

This clonotype came up a few times. A read error may explain this, as a much larger clone is one base away. The chain recombines TRBV6-1 with TRBJ2-7; D remains ambiguous. From germline, CDR1 is MNHNS and CDR2 SASEGT. The CDR3 spans 13 residues. CDR3 loop: CASSLTPVYERYF. The CDR3 bases are TGTGCCAGCAGTCTCACCCCCGTCTACGAGCGGTACTTC.

This clonotype was observed a handful of times. The gene calls are TRBV11-3 and TRBJ2-2; D perhaps matches TRBD2 (6 bases). Deletions cut 5 bases from V and 6 bases from J, with 13 bases between. The CDR3 contains 14 residues. CDR1 is SGHNT, CDR2 YENEEA, per germline. This CDR3 is CASSLLRGSGELFF. The CDR3 DNA reads as TGTGCCAGCAGCCTATTGCGGGGTTCCGGGGAGCTGTTTTTT.